Given below is one TCR beta chain in context. Per the study methods: Amplified reference gene primers provided the basis for estimating nucleated cell counts. Profiling relied on immunoSEQ multiplex PCR, and the TCRdb table lists in-frame clones only, not all of them. The V and J calls and clone size are taken from that table; D and trimming were inferred from the DNA. The top ten hold roughly 50% of the sample, which has tens of thousands of clones, more than 60% seen once. These data are taken from a study of blood T cell repertoires in COVID-19. Whole-study context: The study drew acute and convalescent COVID-19 samples from the United States, Italy and Spain.

The CDR3 has 14 amino acids. V shed 4 bases, J shed 2 bases, and the junction held 4 bases outside the gene matches. Germline loops: CDR1 MDHEN, CDR2 SYDVKM. The chain uses TRBV28 and TRBJ1-2, with 7 positions matching TRBD1. This TCR was recovered from a human donor in a cohort sampled during active COVID-19. The source material was peripheral blood. The CDR3 is CASSSRGKNYGYTF. CDR3 nucleotides: TGTGCCAGCAGTTCCAGGGGGAAAAACTATGGCTACACCTTC.